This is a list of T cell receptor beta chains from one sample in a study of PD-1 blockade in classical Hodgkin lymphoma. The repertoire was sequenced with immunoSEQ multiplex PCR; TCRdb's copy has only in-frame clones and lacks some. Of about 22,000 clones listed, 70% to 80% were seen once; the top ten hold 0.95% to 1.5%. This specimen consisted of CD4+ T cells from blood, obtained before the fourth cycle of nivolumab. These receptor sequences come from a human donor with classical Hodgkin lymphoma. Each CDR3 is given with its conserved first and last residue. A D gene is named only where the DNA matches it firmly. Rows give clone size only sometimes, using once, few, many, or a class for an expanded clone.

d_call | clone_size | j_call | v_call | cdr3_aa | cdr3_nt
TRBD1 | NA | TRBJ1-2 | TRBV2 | CASSVGTGDLYGYTF | TGTGCCAGCAGTGTTGGGACAGGAGACCTCTATGGCTACACCTTC
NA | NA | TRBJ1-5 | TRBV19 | CASKGEAVNQPQHF | TGTGCCAGTAAGGGGGAGGCAGTTAATCAGCCCCAGCATTTT
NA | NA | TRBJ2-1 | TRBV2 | CASSGFDEQFF | TGTGCCAGCAGTGGTTTTGATGAGCAGTTCTTC
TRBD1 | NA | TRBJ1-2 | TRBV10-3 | CASSYSGDRGRGYTF | TGTGCCAGCAGTTACTCTGGGGACAGAGGGCGTGGCTACACCTTC
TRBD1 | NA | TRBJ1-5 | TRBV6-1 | CASSEAGTGSHQPQHF | TGTGCCAGCAGTGAAGCGGGGACAGGGAGCCATCAGCCCCAGCATTTT
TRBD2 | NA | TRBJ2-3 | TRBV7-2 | CASSLAFTGGYTDTQYF | TGTGCCAGCAGCTTAGCGTTTACGGGGGGATACACAGATACGCAGTATTTT
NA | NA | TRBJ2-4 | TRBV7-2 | CASSSPGVAKNIQYF | TGTGCCAGCAGCTCGCCGGGGGTAGCCAAAAACATTCAGTACTTC
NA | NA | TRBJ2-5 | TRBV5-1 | CASSLAWDIQTQYF | TGCGCCAGCAGCTTGGCGTGGGACATCCAGACCCAGTACTTC
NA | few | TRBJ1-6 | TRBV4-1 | CASSQGVGNSPLHF | TGCGCCAGCAGCCAAGGAGTGGGTAATTCACCCCTCCACTTT
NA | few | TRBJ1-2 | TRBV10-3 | CAISDRERDGYTF | TGTGCCATCAGTGATAGGGAGCGGGATGGCTACACCTTC
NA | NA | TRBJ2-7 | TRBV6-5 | CASRRRVDNSYEQYF | TGTGCCAGCAGACGTCGTGTTGACAACTCCTACGAGCAGTACTTC
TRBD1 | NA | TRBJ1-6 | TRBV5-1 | CASSHMQGGSPLHF | TGCGCCAGCAGCCATATGCAGGGGGGTTCACCCCTCCACTTT
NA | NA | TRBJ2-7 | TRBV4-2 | CASSWRPSYEQYF | TGTGCCAGCAGCTGGAGACCGTCCTACGAGCAGTACTTC
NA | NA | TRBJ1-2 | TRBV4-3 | CASSQNTGPNYGYTF | TGCGCCAGCAGCCAAAACACGGGGCCTAACTATGGCTACACCTTC
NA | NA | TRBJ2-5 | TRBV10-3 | CAITAGREETQYF | TGTGCCATCACGGCGGGCAGGGAGGAGACCCAGTACTTC
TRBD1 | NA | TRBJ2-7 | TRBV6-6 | CASSQGASYEQYF | TGTGCCAGCAGCCAGGGGGCAAGCTACGAGCAGTACTTC
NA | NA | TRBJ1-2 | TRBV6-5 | CASSPRNTEGYTF | TGTGCCAGCAGTCCCAGAAATACAGAGGGCTACACCTTC
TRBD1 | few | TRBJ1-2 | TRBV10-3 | CASGQAYGYTF | TGTGCCAGCGGACAGGCCTATGGCTACACCTTC
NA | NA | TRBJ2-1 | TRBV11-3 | CASSLRQGNVGEQFF | TGTGCCAGCAGCTTAAGGCAGGGTAATGTTGGTGAGCAGTTCTTC
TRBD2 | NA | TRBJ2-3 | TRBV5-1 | CASSLLTSGGTDTQYF | TGCGCCAGCAGCTTGCTGACTAGCGGGGGAACAGATACGCAGTATTTT
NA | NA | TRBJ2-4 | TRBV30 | CAWSLVQGALNIQYF | TGTGCCTGGAGCCTAGTACAGGGTGCCCTAAACATTCAGTACTTC
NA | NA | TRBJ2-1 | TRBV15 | CATGGPWGSYNEQFF | TGTGCCACCGGGGGGCCTTGGGGGTCCTACAATGAGCAGTTCTTC
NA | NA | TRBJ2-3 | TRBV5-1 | CASSQNRAQRADTQYF | TGCGCCAGCAGCCAAAACAGGGCGCAAAGGGCAGATACGCAGTATTTT
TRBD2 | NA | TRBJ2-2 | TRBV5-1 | CASSPTSVNTGELFF | TGCGCCAGCAGCCCTACTAGCGTGAACACCGGGGAGCTGTTTTTT
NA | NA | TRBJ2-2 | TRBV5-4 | CASSLAGSHTGELFF | TGTGCCAGCAGCTTGGCAGGGTCCCACACCGGGGAGCTGTTTTTT
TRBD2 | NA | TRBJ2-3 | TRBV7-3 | CASSLRSSIAGGGTDTQYF | TGTGCCAGCAGCTTAAGGTCGTCCATAGCGGGGGGAGGCACAGATACGCAGTATTTT
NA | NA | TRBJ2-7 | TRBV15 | CATSREIRSTVTRRYEQYF | TGTGCCACCAGCAGAGAGATTAGGTCGACTGTGACAAGACGATACGAGCAGTACTTC
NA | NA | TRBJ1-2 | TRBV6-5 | CASSSRDLIYGYTF | TGTGCCAGCAGCTCCAGGGATCTGATCTATGGCTACACCTTC
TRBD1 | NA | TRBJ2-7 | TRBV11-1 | CASSLGQIYEQYF | TGTGCCAGCAGCCTGGGACAGATCTACGAGCAGTACTTC
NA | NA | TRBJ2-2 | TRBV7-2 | CASTLLVNTGELFF | TGTGCCAGCACCCTATTAGTGAACACCGGGGAGCTGTTTTTT
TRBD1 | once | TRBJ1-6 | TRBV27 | CASRLTGVNSPLHF | TGTGCCAGCAGACTTACAGGGGTAAATTCACCCCTCCACTTT
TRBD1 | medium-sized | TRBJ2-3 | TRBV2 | CASTRTGSLRHTQYF | TGTGCCAGCACCCGGACAGGTTCACTGCGGCATACGCAGTATTTT
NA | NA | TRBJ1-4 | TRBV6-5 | CASSYSIGIGEKLFF | TGTGCCAGCAGTTACTCGATTGGGATTGGGGAAAAACTGTTTTTT
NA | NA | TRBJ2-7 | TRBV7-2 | CASSLAGSSYEQYF | TGTGCCAGCAGCTTAGCAGGCAGCTCCTACGAGCAGTACTTC
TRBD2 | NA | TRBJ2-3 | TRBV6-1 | CASSEGFSGGATDTQYF | TGTGCCAGCAGCGAAGGTTTTAGCGGGGGGGCGACAGATACGCAGTATTTT
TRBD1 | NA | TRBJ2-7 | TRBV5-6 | CASSFRGTGIYEQYF | TGTGCCAGCAGCTTTAGAGGGACAGGGATCTACGAGCAGTACTTC
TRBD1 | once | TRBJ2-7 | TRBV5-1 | CASSLGQGTGYEQYF | TGCGCCAGCAGCTTAGGACAGGGGACTGGCTACGAGCAGTACTTC
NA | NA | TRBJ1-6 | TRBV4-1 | CASSPSPTGHGGNSPLHF | TGCGCCAGCAGCCCCTCACCGACAGGCCACGGGGGTAATTCACCCCTCCACTTT
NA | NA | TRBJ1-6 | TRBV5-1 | CASSFQGQGNSPLHF | TGCGCCAGCAGCTTTCAGGGCCAAGGTAATTCACCCCTCCACTTT
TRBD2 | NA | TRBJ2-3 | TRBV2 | CASSTTSGGPSTDTQYF | TGTGCCAGCAGTACTACTAGCGGGGGGCCCTCCACGGATACGCAGTATTTT
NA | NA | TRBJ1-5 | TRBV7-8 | CASSRTGDINQPQHF | TGTGCCAGCAGCCGGACGGGAGATATCAATCAGCCCCAGCATTTT
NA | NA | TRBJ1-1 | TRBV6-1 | CASSGTPGEAFF | TGTGCCAGCTCCGGGACTCCGGGGGAAGCTTTCTTT
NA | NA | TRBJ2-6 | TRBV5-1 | CASSLGSLPGANVLTF | TGCGCCAGCAGCTTAGGCTCCCTCCCGGGGGCCAACGTCCTGACTTTC
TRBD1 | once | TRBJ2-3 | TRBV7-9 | CASSLAGDSRTQYF | TGTGCCAGCAGCTTAGCGGGGGACAGTCGAACGCAGTATTTT
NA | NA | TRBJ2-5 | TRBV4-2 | CASSQGYGYQETQYF | TGTGCCAGCAGCCAAGGGTACGGGTACCAAGAGACCCAGTACTTC
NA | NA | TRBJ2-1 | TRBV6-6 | CASSYSLNNEQFF | TGTGCCAGCAGTTACTCGTTAAACAATGAGCAGTTCTTC
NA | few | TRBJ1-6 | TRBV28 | CASSVDQGLNSPLHF | TGTGCCAGCAGTGTCGATCAGGGTCTTAATTCACCCCTCCACTTT
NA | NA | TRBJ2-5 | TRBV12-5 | CASGLDRVRETQYF | TGTGCTAGTGGTTTGGACAGGGTAAGGGAGACCCAGTACTTC
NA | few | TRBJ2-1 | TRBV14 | CASSQRGGTYNEQFF | TGTGCCAGCAGCCAAAGGGGGGGAACCTACAATGAGCAGTTCTTC
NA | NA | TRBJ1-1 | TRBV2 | CASRTRGGNTEAFF | TGTGCCAGCAGGACTAGGGGGGGGAACACTGAAGCTTTCTTT
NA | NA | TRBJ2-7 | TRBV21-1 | CASSKDTEQYF | TGTGCCAGCAGCAAAGACACCGAGCAGTACTTC
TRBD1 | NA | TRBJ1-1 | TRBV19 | CASSIRTGGSLNTEAFF | TGTGCCAGTAGTATCCGGACAGGGGGCTCCTTGAACACTGAAGCTTTCTTT
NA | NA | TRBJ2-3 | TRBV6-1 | CASSEQDSGTDTQYF | TGTGCCAGCAGTGAACAGGACAGCGGCACAGATACGCAGTATTTT
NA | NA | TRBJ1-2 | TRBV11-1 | CASSEQGGGYTF | TGTGCCAGCAGCGAACAGGGCGGAGGCTACACCTTC